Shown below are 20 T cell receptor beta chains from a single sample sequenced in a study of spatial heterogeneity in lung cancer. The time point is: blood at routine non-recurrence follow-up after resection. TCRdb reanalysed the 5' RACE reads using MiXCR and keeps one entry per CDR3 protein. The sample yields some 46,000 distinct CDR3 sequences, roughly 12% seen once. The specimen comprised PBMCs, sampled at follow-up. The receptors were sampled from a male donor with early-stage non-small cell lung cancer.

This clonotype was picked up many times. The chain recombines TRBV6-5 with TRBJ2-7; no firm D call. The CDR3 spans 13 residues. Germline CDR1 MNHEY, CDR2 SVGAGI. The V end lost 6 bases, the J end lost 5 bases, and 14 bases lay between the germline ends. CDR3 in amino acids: CASSPSVRDEQYF. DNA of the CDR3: TGTGCCAGCAGCCCCTCCGTTCGTGACGAGCAGTACTTC.

CDR3: CAWSATTTGYTEAFF. For the CDR3, the DNA is TGTGCCTGGAGTGCTACGACCACAGGGTACACTGAAGCTTTCTTT. The chain employs TRBV30 and TRBJ1-1, with a tentative D call TRBD1 (6 bases). The CDR3 totals 15 residues. V lost 1 base to trimming and J lost 3 bases, with 15 bases between them. Germline V gene data show CDR1 as GTSNPN and CDR2 as SVGIG (reference sequence).

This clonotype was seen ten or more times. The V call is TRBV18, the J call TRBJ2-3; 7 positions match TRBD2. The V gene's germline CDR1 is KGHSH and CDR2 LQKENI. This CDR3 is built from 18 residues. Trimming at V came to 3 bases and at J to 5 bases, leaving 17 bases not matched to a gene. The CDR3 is CASSPGLAVSFEGDTQYF. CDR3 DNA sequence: TGTGCCAGCTCACCTGGGCTAGCGGTCTCCTTTGAAGGAGATACGCAGTATTTT.

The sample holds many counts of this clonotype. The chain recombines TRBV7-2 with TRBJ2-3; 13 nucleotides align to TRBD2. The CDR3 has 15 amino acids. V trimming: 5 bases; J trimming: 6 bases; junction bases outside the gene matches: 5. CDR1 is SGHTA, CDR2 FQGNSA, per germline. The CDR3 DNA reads TGTGCCAGCAGCCCACAGACTAGCGGGAGGGATACGCAGTATTTT. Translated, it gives CASSPQTSGRDTQYF. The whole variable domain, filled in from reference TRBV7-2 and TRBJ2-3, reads GAGVSQSPSNKVTEKGKDVELRCDPISGHTALYWYRQSLGQGLEFLIYFQGNSAPDKSGLPSDRFSAERTGGSVSTLTIQRTQQEDSAVYLCASSPQTSGRDTQYFGPGTRLTVL.

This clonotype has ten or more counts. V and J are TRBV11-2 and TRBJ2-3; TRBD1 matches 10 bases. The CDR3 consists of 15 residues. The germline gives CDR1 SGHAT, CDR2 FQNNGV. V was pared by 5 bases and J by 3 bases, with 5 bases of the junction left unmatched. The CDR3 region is CASSRTGGITDTQYF. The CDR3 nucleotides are TGTGCCAGCAGCAGGACAGGGGGGATAACAGATACGCAGTATTTT.

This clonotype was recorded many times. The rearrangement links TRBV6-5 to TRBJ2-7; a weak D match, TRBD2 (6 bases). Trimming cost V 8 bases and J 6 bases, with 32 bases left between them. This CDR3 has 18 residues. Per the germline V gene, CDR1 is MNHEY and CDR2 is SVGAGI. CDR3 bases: TGTGCCAGCTACGATTCCAAGCGGGCTAGTATGGGTCTTGGCGAGCAGTACTTC. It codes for CASYDSKRASMGLGEQYF.

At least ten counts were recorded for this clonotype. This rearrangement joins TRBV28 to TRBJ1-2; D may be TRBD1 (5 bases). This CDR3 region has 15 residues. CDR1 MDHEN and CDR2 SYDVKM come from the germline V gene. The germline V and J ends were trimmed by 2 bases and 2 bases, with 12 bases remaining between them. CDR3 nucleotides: TGTGCCAGCAGTTTAACGCCCAGGACAAACTATGGCTACACCTTC. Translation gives CASSLTPRTNYGYTF.

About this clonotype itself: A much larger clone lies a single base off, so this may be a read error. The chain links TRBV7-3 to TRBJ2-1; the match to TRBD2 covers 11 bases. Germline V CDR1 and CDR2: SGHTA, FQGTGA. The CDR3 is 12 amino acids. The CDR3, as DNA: TGTGTCAGCAGCTCCGGGGGACTAGCGGTTTTCTTC. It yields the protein CVSSSGGLAVFF. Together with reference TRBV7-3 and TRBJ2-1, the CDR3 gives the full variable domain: GAGVSQTPSNKVTEKGKYVELRCDPISGHTALYWYRQSLGQGPEFLIYFQGTGAADDSGLPNDRFFAVRPEGSVSTLKIQRTERGDSAVYLCVSSSGGLAVFFGPGTRLTVL.

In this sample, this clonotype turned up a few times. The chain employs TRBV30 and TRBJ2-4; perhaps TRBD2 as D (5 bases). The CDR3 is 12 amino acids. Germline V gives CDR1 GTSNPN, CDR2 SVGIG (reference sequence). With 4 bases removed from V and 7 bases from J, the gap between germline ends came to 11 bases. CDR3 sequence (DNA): TGTGCCTGGAAAGAGGGCGGGAACATTCAGTACTTC. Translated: CAWKEGGNIQYF.

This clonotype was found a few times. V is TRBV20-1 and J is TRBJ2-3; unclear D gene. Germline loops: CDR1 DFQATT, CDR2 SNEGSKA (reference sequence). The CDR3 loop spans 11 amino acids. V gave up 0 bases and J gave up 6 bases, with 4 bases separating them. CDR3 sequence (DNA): TGCAGTGCTAGAGATCGGGATACGCAGTATTTT. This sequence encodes CSARDRDTQYF.

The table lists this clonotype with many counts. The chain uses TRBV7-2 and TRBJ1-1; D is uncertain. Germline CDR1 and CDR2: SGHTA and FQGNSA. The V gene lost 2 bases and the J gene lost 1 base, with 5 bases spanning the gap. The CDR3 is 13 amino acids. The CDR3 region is CASSLIPNTEAFF. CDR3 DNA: TGTGCCAGCAGCTTAATCCCGAACACTGAAGCTTTCTTT.

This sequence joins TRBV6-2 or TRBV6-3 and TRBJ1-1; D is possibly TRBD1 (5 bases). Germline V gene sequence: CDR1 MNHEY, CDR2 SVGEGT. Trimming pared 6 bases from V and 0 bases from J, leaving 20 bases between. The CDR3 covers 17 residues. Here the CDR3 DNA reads TGTGCCAGCAGATTTGGACCCGGGGCCGCCATGAACACTGAAGCTTTCTTT. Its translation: CASRFGPGAAMNTEAFF.

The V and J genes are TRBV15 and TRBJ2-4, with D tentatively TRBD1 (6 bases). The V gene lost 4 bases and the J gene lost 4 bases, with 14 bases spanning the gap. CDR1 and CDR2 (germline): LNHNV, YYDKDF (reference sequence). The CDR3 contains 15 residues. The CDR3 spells CATSTGVGVKNIQYF. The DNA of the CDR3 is TGTGCCACCAGCACAGGGGTCGGGGTAAAAAACATTCAGTACTTC. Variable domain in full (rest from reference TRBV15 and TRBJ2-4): DAMVIQNPRYQVTQFGKPVTLSCSQTLNHNVMYWYQQKSSQAPKLLFHYYDKDFNNEADTPDNFQSRRPNTSFCFLDIRSPGLGDTAMYLCATSTGVGVKNIQYFGAGTRLSVL.

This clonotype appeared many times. This CDR3 is CASSQDTQGRDTQYF. CDR3 coding DNA: TGCGCCAGCAGCCAAGATACACAGGGGAGAGATACGCAGTATTTT. The chain joins TRBV4-1 to TRBJ2-3, with 7 bases that match TRBD1. CDR1 MGHRA and CDR2 YSYEKL come from the germline V gene. Trimming removed 0 bases from V and 5 bases from J; junction bases left unmatched: 5. This CDR3 spans 15 amino acids.

CDR3 DNA sequence: TGTGCCAGCAGCCAACTGTGGACAGGGAACACCGGGGAGCTGTTTTTT. Encoded protein: CASSQLWTGNTGELFF. The V and J genes are TRBV14 and TRBJ2-2, with 7 bases that match TRBD1. CDR3 length: 16 residues. CDR1 is SGHDN and CDR2 is FVKESK in the germline V gene. V was pared by 2 bases and J by 1 base, with 4 bases of the junction left unmatched.

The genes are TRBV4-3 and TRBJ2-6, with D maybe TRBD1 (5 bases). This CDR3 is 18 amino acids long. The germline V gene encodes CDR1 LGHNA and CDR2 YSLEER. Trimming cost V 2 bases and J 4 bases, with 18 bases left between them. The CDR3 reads CASSQTSGLGAGANVLTF. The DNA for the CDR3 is TGCGCCAGCAGCCAAACATCAGGGTTAGGTGCGGGGGCCAACGTCCTGACTTTC.

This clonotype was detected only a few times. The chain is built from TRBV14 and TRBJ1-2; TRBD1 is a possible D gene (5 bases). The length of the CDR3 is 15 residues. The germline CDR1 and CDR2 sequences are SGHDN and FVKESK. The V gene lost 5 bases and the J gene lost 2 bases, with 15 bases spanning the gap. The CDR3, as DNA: TGTGCCAGCAGCTCCTCAGGGCGTATAAACTATGGCTACACCTTC. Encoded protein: CASSSSGRINYGYTF.

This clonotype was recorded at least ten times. The CDR3 protein is CASRDRTGMSSPLHF. The CDR3 region has the DNA TGTGCCAGCAGAGACAGGACAGGGATGAGCTCACCCCTCCACTTT. V and J are TRBV7-2 and TRBJ1-6; 8 positions match TRBD1. There are 15 residues in the CDR3. Looked up from germline, CDR1 is SGHTA and CDR2 is FQGNSA. The junction had 11 bases not matched to a gene; V was cut back by 6 bases and J by 10 bases.

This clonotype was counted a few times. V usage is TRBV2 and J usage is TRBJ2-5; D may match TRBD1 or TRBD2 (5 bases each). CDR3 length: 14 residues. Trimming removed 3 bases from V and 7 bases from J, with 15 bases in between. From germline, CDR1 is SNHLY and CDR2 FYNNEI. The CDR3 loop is CASSDLGTSGTQYF. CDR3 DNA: TGTGCCAGCAGTGACTTGGGGACCTCGGGGACCCAGTACTTC.

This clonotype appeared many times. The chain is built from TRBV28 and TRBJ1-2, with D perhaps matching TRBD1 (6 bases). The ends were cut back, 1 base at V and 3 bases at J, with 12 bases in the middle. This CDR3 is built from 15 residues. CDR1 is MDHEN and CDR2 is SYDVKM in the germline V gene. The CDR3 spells CASSLLWGRDYGYTF. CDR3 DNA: TGTGCCAGCAGTTTATTGTGGGGGCGAGACTATGGCTACACCTTC.